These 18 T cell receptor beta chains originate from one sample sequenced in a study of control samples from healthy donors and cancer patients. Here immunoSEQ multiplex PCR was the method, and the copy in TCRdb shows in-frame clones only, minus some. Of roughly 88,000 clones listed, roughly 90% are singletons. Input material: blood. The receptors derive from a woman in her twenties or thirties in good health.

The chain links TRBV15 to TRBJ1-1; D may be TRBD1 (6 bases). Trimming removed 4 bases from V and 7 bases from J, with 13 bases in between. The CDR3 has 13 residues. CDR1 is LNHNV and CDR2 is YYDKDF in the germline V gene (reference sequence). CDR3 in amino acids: CATSIMGHLEAFF. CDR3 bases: TGTGCCACCAGCATAATGGGACACCTTGAAGCTTTCTTT.

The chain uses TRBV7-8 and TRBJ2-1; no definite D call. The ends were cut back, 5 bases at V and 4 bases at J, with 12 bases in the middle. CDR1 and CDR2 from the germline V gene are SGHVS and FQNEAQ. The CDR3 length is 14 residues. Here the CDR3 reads CASSPRGEYNEQFF. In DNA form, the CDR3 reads TGTGCCAGCAGCCCCCGTGGCGAGTACAATGAGCAGTTCTTC.

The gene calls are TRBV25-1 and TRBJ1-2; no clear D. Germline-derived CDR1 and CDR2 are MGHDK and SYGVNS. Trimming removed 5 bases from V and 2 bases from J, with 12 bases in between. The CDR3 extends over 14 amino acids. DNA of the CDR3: TGTGCCAGCAGTTACAGCGGAACCAACTATGGCTACACCTTC. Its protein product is CASSYSGTNYGYTF.

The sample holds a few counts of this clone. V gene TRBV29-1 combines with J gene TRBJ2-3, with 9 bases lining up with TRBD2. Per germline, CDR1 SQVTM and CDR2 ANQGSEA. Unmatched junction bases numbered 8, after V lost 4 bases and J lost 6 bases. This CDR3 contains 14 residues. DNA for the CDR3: TGCAGCGTTGCGGTCGGCGGGAGGGGGGATACGCAGTATTTT. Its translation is CSVAVGGRGDTQYF.

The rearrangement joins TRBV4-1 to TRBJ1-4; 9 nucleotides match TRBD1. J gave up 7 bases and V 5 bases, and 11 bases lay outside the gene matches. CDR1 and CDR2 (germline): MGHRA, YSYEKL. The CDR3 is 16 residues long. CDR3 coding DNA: TGCGCCAGCAGCTATGAAAGACAGGGGGGGAGTGAAAAACTGTTTTTT. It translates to CASSYERQGGSEKLFF.

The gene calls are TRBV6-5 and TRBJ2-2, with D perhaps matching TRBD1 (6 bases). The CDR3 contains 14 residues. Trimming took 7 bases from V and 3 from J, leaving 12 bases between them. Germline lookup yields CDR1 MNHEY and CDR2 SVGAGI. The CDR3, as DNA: TGTGCCAGCAAATACAGGGTAGACACCGGGGAGCTGTTTTTT. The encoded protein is CASKYRVDTGELFF.

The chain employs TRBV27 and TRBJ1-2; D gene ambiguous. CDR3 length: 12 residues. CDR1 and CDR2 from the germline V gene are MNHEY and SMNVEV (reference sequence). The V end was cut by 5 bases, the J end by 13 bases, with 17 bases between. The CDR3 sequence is CASSPPAGGRTF. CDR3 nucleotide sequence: TGTGCCAGCAGTCCCCCGGCCGGAGGTCGCACCTTC.

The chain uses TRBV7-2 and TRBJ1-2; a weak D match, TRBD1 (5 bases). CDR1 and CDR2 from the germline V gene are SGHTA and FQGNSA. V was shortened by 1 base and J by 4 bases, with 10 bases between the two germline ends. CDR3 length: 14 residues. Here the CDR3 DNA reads TGTGCCAGCAGCTTAGGGGGGGAAGGCTATGGCTACACCTTC. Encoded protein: CASSLGGEGYGYTF.

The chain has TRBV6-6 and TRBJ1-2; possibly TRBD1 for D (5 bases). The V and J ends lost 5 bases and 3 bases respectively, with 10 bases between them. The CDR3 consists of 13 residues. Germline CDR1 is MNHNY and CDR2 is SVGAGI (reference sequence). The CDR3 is CASSHDRYYGYTF. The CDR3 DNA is TGTGCCAGCAGTCACGACAGATACTATGGCTACACCTTC.

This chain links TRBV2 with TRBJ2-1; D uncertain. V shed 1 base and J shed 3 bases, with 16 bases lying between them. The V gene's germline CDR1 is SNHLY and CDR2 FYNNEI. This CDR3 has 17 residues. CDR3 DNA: TGTGCCAGCAGTGAAGGGGTGGCAGCAGTCAACTACAATGAGCAGTTCTTC. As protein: CASSEGVAAVNYNEQFF.

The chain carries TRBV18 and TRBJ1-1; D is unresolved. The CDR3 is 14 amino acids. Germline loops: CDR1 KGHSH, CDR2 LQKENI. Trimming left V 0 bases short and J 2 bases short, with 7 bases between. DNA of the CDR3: TGTGCCAGCTCACCACCGGCAGTAAACACTGAAGCTTTCTTT. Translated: CASSPPAVNTEAFF.

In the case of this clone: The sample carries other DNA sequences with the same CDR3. As DNA, the CDR3 is TGTGCCAGCAGCTTGAGCAGGTCTCAGCCCCAGCATTTT. This translates into CASSLSRSQPQHF. The V call is TRBV5-6, the J call TRBJ1-5; D gene uncertain. The germline V gene encodes CDR1 SGHDT and CDR2 YYEEEE. Deletions cut 1 base from V and 6 bases from J, with 8 bases between. This CDR3 is built from 13 residues.

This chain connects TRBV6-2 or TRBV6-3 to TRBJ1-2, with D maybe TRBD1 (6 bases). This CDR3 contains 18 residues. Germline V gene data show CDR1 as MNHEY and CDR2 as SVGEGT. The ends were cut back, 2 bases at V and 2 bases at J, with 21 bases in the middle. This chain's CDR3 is CASSYATLGGRRNYGYTF. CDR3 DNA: TGTGCCAGCAGTTACGCGACCCTGGGGGGCAGAAGAAACTATGGCTACACCTTC.

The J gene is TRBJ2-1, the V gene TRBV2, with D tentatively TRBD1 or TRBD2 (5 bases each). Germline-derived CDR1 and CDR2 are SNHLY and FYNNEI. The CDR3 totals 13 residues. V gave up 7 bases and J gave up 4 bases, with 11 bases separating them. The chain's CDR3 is CASNGATYNEQFF. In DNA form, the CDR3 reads TGTGCCAGCAACGGGGCCACTTACAATGAGCAGTTCTTC.

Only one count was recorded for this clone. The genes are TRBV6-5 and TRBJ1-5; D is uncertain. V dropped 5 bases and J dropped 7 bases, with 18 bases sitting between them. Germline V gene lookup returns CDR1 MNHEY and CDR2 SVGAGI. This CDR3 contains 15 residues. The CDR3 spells CASSRVGLSGQPQHF. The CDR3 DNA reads TGTGCCAGCAGTCGGGTCGGACTGTCCGGGCAGCCCCAGCATTTT.

Written as DNA, the CDR3 is TGTGCCAGCAGCCGACCCTTCCAAGCGGGAGAAGGAGATACGCAGTATTTT. Encoded protein: CASSRPFQAGEGDTQYF. The rearrangement joins TRBV14 to TRBJ2-3; 8 nucleotides line up with TRBD2. The V gene's germline CDR1 is SGHDN and CDR2 FVKESK. The CDR3 is made up of 17 amino acids. Trimming at V came to 4 bases and at J to 5 bases, leaving 14 bases not matched to a gene.

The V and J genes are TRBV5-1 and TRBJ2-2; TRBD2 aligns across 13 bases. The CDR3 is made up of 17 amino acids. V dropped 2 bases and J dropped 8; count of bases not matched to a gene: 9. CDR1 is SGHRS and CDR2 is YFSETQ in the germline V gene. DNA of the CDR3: TGCGCCAGCAGCTTTGAGGGACTAGCGGGATCTTTGGGGGAGCTGTTTTTT. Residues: CASSFEGLAGSLGELFF.

The CDR3 is CASSQDTSGSRGGQFF. For the CDR3, the DNA is TGTGCCAGCAGCCAAGATACTAGCGGGTCGCGGGGGGGGCAGTTCTTC. The chain carries TRBV3-1 (or the pseudogene TRBV3-2) and TRBJ2-1; 9 nucleotides match TRBD2. V shed 0 bases, J shed 12 bases, and the junction held 12 bases outside the gene matches. Per the germline V gene, CDR1 is LGHDT and CDR2 is YNNKEL (reference sequence). CDR3 length: 16 amino acids.